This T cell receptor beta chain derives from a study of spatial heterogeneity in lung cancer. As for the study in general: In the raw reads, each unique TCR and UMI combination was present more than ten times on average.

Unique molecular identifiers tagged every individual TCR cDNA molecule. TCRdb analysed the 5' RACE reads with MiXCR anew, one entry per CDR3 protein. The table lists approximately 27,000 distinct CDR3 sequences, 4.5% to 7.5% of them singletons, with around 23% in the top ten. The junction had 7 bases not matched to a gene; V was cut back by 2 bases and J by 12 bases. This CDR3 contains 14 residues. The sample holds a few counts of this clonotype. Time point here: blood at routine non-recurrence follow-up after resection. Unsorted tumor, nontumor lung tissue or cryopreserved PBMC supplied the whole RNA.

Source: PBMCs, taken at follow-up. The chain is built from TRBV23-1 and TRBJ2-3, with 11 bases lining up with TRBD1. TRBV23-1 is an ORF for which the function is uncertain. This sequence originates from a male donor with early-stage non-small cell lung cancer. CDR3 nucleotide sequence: TGCGCCAGCAGTCAAAGGGAGGGACAGGGGGGACAGTATTTT. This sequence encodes CASSQREGQGGQYF.